Here is one T cell receptor (beta chain) with its context. The CDR3 has 18 amino acids. Germline values: CDR1 SGHTA, CDR2 FQGNSA. With 1 base clipped from V and 9 bases from J, the junction kept 17 bases outside the gene matches. This record belongs to a study of T cell clonotyping in hematopoietic cell transplantation. Data came from immunoSEQ multiplex PCR; TCRdb stores just in-frame clones and leaves some out. The table lists roughly 11,000 clones, 89% of them singletons. The sequencing sample was made of peripheral blood mononuclear cells. The chain combines TRBV7-2 with TRBJ2-3, with TRBD2 matching 9 bases. This receptor was taken from a human donor who either received an allogeneic hematopoietic cell transplant for a myeloid malignancy or was a related donor (not recorded which). Some clones in this sample may be carry-over from other donors' samples. This CDR3 reads CASSLESSGALAGKTQYF. CDR3 nucleotides: TGTGCCAGCAGCTTAGAGTCTAGCGGGGCCCTAGCGGGGAAGACGCAGTATTTT.